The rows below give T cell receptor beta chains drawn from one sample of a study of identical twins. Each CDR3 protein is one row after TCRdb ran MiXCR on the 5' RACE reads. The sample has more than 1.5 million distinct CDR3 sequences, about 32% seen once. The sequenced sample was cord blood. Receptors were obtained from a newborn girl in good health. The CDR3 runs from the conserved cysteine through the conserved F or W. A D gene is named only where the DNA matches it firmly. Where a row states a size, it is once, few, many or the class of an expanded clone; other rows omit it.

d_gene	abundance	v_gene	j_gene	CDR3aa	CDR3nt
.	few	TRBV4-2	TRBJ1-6	CASSPRDSGSYNSPLHF	TGTGCCAGCAGCCCCCGCGACAGTGGCTCCTATAATTCACCCCTCCACTTT
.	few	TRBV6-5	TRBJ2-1	CASSTGGSYDEQFF	TGTGCCAGCAGTACAGGTGGGTCCTACGATGAGCAGTTCTTC
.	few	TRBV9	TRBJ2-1	CASSVVGGPGSYNEQFF	TGTGCCAGCAGCGTAGTAGGGGGGCCAGGCTCCTACAATGAGCAGTTCTTC
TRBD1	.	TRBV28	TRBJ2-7	CASSSLGTGPFGEQYF	TGTGCCAGCAGTTCCCTAGGGACAGGGCCCTTCGGCGAGCAGTACTTC
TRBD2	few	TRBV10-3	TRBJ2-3	CAISGAGGTDTQYF	TGTGCCATCAGTGGAGCGGGAGGCACAGATACGCAGTATTTT
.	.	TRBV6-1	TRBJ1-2	CATSRPTRDGYTF	TGTGCCACCTCCCGACCTACAAGGGACGGCTACACCTTC
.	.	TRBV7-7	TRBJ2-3	CASSLTAGSTDTQYF	TGTGCTAGCAGCTTAACGGCAGGATCCACAGATACGCAGTATTTT
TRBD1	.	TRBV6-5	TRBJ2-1	CASSYDGQGARNEQFF	TGTGCCAGCAGTTACGACGGACAGGGGGCGCGAAATGAGCAGTTCTTC
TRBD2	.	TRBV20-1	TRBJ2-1	CSARGRLAGSVHNEQFF	TGCAGTGCTAGAGGCAGACTAGCGGGTAGTGTACACAATGAGCAGTTCTTC
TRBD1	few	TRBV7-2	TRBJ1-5	CASSTQGSSNQPQHF	TGTGCCAGCAGCACACAGGGGTCTAGCAATCAGCCCCAGCATTTT
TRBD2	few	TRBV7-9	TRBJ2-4	CASSLVPGGVTVQYF	TGTGCCAGCAGCTTAGTCCCGGGGGGGGTTACTGTGCAGTACTTC
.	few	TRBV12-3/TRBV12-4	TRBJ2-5	CASRTGDSYNEQYF	TGTGCCAGCAGAACGGGGGACTCCTACAATGAGCAGTACTTC
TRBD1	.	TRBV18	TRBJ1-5	CASSLTGSLDSNQPQHF	TGTGCCAGCTCTCTGACAGGGAGCCTCGATAGCAATCAGCCCCAGCATTTT
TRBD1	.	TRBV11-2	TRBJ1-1	CASSLERKVWTGFPEAFF	TGTGCCAGCAGCTTAGAGAGGAAGGTCTGGACAGGGTTCCCTGAAGCTTTCTTT
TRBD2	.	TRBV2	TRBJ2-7	CASSLQAGGRYNEQYF	TGTGCCAGCAGTTTACAAGCGGGAGGAAGGTACAATGAGCAGTACTTC
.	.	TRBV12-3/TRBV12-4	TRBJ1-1	CASSPQGREEGTEAFF	TGTGCCAGCAGTCCGCAAGGCAGGGAAGAGGGCACTGAAGCTTTCTTT
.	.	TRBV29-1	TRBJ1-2	CSANAGLGYGYTF	TGCAGCGCTAATGCGGGACTTGGCTATGGCTACACCTTC
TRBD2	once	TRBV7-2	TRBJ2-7	CASSLQVALAGESYEQYF	TGTGCCAGCAGCTTACAGGTCGCCCTAGCGGGAGAAAGCTACGAGCAGTACTTC
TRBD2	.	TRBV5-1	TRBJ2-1	CASSFKREGRDEQFF	TGCGCCAGCAGCTTTAAGCGGGAGGGCAGGGATGAGCAGTTCTTC
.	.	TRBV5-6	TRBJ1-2	CASSLGYTEAYGYTF	TGTGCCAGCAGCTTGGGGTACACCGAGGCCTATGGCTACACCTTC
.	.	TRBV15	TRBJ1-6	CATSRDRGNSPLHF	TGTGCCACCAGCAGAGACAGGGGTAATTCACCCCTCCACTTT
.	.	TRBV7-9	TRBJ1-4	CASSPPRQATNEKLFF	TGTGCCAGCAGCCCACCAAGACAGGCAACTAATGAAAAACTGTTTTTT
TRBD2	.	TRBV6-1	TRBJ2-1	CARSVWSGRANNEQFF	TGTGCCAGAAGTGTATGGAGCGGGAGGGCCAACAATGAGCAGTTCTTC
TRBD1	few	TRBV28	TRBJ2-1	CASSRAGGRNEQFF	TGTGCCAGCAGTAGGGCAGGGGGCAGGAATGAGCAGTTCTTC
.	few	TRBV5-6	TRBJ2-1	CASSLGLDAPLYNEQFF	TGTGCCAGCAGCTTAGGACTGGACGCCCCCCTCTACAATGAGCAGTTCTTC
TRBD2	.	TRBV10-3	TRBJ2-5	CAISESLAGEETQYF	TGTGCCATCAGTGAGTCTCTAGCGGGAGAAGAGACCCAGTACTTC
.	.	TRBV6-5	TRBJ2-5	CASSYSNTNQETQYF	TGTGCCAGCAGTTACTCGAACACTAACCAAGAGACCCAGTACTTC
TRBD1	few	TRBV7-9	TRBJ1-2	CASSLGPKVDDRGKYGYTF	TGTGCCAGCAGCTTAGGCCCAAAAGTAGACGACAGGGGAAAGTATGGCTACACCTTC
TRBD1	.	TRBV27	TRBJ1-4	CASSPRRRQGRDNEKLFF	TGTGCCAGCAGTCCCCGACGCAGACAGGGAAGGGATAATGAAAAACTGTTTTTT
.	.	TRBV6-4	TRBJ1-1	CASSDRTYTEAFF	TGTGCCAGCAGCGACAGGACCTACACTGAAGCTTTCTTT
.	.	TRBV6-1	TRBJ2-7	CASSETAGYEQYF	TGTGCCAGCAGTGAAACAGCTGGCTACGAGCAGTACTTC
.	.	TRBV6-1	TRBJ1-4	CASSEGREVEKLFF	TGTGCCAGCAGTGAGGGCAGGGAGGTTGAAAAACTGTTTTTT
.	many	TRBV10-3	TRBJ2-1	CAISESGNEQFF	TGTGCCATCAGTGAGTCGGGGAATGAGCAGTTCTTC
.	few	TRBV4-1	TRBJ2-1	CASSQILIHPSYNEQFF	TGCGCCAGCAGCCAGATCCTGATTCACCCCTCCTACAATGAGCAGTTCTTC
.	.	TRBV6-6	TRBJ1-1	CASSQGLSRKAFF	TGTGCCAGCAGCCAGGGACTTTCCCGAAAAGCTTTCTTT
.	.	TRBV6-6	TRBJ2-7	CASSYSTGKGDYEQYF	TGTGCCAGCAGTTACAGCACAGGGAAGGGGGATTACGAGCAGTACTTC
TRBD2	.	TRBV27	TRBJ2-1	CASSPKRGVYNEQFF	TGTGCCAGCAGTCCCAAGCGGGGGGTCTACAATGAGCAGTTCTTC
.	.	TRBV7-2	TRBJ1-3	CASSLAWGISGNTIYF	TGTGCCAGCAGCTTAGCGTGGGGCATCTCTGGAAACACCATATATTTT
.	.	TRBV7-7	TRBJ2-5	CASSLEPVDEQYF	TGTGCCAGCAGCTTAGAGCCGGTAGATGAGCAGTACTTC
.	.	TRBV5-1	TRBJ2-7	CASSLVVGSSYEQYF	TGCGCCAGCAGCTTGGTCGTGGGAAGCTCCTACGAGCAGTACTTC
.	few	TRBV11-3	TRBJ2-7	CASSLEGWKINSYEQYF	TGTGCCAGCAGCTTAGAGGGTTGGAAGATAAATTCCTACGAGCAGTACTTC
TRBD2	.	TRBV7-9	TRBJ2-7	CAAGTSGYNEQYF	TGTGCCGCCGGGACTAGCGGATACAATGAGCAGTACTTC
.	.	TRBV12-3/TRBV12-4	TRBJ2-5	CASTEETLETQYF	TGTGCCAGCACGGAGGAGACCCTGGAGACCCAGTACTTC
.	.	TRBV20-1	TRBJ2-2	CSASQGQRAGELFF	TGCAGTGCCAGCCAGGGCCAAAGGGCCGGGGAGCTGTTTTTT
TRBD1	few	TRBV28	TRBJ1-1	CASSPNTGANTEAFF	TGTGCCAGCAGTCCCAACACAGGGGCAAACACTGAAGCTTTCTTT
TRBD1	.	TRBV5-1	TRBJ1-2	CATRQTGRDGYTF	TGCGCCACTCGCCAGACAGGGAGAGATGGCTACACCTTC
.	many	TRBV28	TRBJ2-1	CASSLARDYNEQFF	TGTGCCAGCAGTTTAGCGCGGGACTACAATGAGCAGTTCTTC